This T cell receptor beta chain was observed in a study of cytomegalovirus exposure and HLA in healthy donors. On the study more broadly: Early release data held 80 million to 100 million unique TCRs from HLA-typed donors. Study results and caveats: A likely sequencing artifact accounted for one observed cluster of highly shared sequence variants. According to an earlier analysis, most TCR beta V segments yielded productive rearrangements about 87% or about 30% of the time. A later analysis found TCR association rates differed by HLA locus, highest for DRB1 and lowest for HLA-C.

Primers: 60 Vbeta forward and 13 Jbeta reverse. TCRdb's table, derived via immunoSEQ multiplex PCR, lists solely in-frame clones and lacks some. This table has about 120,000 clones, more than 65% appearing once. As regards this clone: The antigen is unknown.

Per germline, CDR1 GTSNPN and CDR2 SVGIG (reference sequence). The CDR3 runs 15 residues. J was trimmed by 6 bases and V by 3 bases; bases with no gene match: 11. Source material: PBMCs. The origin of this receptor is a human donor in good health. This sequence joins TRBV30 and TRBJ2-3; TRBD2 matches at 8 bases. As DNA, the CDR3 is TGTGCCTGGAGCCCCCCGGGACTAGAGGTGGATACGCAGTATTTT. As protein: CAWSPPGLEVDTQYF. The whole variable domain, filled in from reference TRBV30 and TRBJ2-3, reads SQTIHQWPATLVQPVGSPLSLECTVEGTSNPNLYWYRQAAGRGLQLLFYSVGIGQISSEVPQNLSASRPQDRQFILSSKKLLLSDSGFYLCAWSPPGLEVDTQYFGPGTRLTVL.